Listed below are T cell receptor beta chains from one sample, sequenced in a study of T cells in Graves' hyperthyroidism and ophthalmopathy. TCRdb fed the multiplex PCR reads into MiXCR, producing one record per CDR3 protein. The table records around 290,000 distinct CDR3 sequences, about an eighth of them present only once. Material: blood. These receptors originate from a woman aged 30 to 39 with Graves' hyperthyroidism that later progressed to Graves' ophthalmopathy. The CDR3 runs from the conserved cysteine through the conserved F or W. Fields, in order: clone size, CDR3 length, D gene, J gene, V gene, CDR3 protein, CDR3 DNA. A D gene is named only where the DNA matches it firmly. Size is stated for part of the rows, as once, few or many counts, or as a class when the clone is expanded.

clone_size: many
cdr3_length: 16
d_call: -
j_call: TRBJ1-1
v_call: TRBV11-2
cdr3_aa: CASSLVVPGEDTEAFF
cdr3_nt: TGTGCCAGCAGCTTAGTAGTCCCAGGCGAGGACACTGAAGCTTTCTTT

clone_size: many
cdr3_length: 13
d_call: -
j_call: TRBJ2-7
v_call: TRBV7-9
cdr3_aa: CASSPAGAREQYF
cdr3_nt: TGTGCCAGCAGCCCCGCGGGGGCGCGGGAGCAGTACTTC

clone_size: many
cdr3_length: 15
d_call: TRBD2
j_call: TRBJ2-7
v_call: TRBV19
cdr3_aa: CASSMTSGESYEQYF
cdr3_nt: TGTGCCAGTAGTATGACTAGCGGGGAATCCTACGAGCAGTACTTC

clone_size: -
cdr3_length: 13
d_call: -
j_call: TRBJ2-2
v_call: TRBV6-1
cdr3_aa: CASGGLNTGELFF
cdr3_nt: TGTGCCAGCGGAGGACTAAACACCGGGGAGCTGTTTTTT

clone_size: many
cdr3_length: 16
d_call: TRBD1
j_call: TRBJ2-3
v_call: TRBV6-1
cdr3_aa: CASSPQGANNRDTQYF
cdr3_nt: TGTGCCAGCAGCCCACAGGGGGCTAATAATAGAGATACGCAGTATTTT

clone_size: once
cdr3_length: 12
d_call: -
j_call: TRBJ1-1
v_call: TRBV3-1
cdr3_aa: CASSYHHTEAFF
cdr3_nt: TGTGCCAGCAGTTACCACCACACTGAAGCTTTCTTT

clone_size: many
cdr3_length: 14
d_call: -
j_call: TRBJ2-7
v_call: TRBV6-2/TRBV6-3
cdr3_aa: CASSYSGQDYEQYF
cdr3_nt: TGTGCCAGCAGTTACTCGGGGCAGGACTACGAGCAGTACTTC

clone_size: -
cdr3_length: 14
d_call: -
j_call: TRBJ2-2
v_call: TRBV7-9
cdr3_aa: CASSPKGGYGELFF
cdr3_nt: TGTGCCAGCAGCCCTAAAGGGGGGTACGGGGAGCTGTTTTTT

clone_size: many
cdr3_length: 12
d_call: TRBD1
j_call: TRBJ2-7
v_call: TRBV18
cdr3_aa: CASSAQGWEQYF
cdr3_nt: TGTGCCAGCTCAGCACAGGGGTGGGAGCAGTACTTC

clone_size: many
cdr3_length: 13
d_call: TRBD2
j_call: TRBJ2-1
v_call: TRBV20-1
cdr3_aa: CSGHGGAYNEQFF
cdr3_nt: TGCAGTGGGCACGGGGGGGCCTACAATGAGCAGTTCTTC

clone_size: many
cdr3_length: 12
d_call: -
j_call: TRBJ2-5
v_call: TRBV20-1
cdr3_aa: CSARWQQETQYF
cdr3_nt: TGCAGTGCTAGATGGCAGCAAGAGACCCAGTACTTC

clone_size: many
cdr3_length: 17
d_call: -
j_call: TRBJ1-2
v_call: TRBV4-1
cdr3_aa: CASSQGDGAALLYGYTF
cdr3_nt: TGCGCCAGCAGCCAAGGGGATGGGGCTGCCCTCCTCTATGGCTACACCTTC

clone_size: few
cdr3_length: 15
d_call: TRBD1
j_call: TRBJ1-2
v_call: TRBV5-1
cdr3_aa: CASSDQGPGGYGYTF
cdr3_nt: TGCGCCAGCAGCGACCAGGGGCCAGGGGGCTATGGCTACACCTTC

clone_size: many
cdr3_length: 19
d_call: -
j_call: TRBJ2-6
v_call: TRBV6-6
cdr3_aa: CASSYGTGWGNSGANVLTF
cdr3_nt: TGTGCCAGCAGTTACGGCACAGGGTGGGGTAACTCTGGGGCCAACGTCCTGACTTTC

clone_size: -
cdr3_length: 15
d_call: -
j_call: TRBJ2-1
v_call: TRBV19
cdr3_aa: CASSIDRKGMGEQFF
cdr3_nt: TGTGCCAGTAGTATAGATAGGAAGGGCATGGGTGAGCAGTTCTTC

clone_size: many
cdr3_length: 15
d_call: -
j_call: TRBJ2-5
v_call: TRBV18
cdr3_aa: CASSPHRGAEETQYF
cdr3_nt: TGTGCCAGCTCACCACATCGGGGCGCCGAAGAGACCCAGTACTTC

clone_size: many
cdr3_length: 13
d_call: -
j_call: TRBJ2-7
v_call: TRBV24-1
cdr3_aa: CATSDPGAYEQYF
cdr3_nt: TGTGCCACCAGTGATCCCGGGGCCTACGAGCAGTACTTC

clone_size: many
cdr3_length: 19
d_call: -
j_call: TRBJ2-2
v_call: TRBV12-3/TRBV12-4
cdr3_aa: CASSMRTGSRLATTGELFF
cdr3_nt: TGTGCCAGCAGTATGCGGACAGGGAGCAGACTAGCGACCACCGGGGAGCTGTTTTTT

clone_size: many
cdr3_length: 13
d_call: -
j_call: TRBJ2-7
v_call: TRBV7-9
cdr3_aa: CASSPTSSYEQYF
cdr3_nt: TGTGCCAGCAGTCCAACTAGCTCCTACGAGCAGTACTTC

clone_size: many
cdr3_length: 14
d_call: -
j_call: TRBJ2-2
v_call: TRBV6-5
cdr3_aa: CASSYSGDTGELFF
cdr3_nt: TGTGCCAGCAGTTACTCGGGTGACACCGGGGAGCTGTTTTTT